This T cell receptor (beta chain) was captured by sequencing in a study of shared clonotypes between healthy human individuals. General study results and limits: Sampling covered blood only; tissue repertoires likely differ.

Notes on this clone: Its antigen is unidentified.

Assay used: immunoSEQ multiplex PCR; TCRdb lists only in-frame clones, some missing. This sample has approximately 710,000 clones, with 90% found just once. Per germline, CDR1 MNHEY and CDR2 SVGAGI. The germline V and J ends were trimmed by 1 base and 2 bases, with 9 bases remaining between them. CDR3 size: 14 residues. The sequence came from a man aged 18 to 29 in good health. Some clones in this sample may be carry-over from other donors' samples. The sample consisted of memory CD8+ T cells from PBMCs. Stated subset: CD45RO+ cells pooled with CCR7-negative TemRA cells. The V and J genes are TRBV6-5 and TRBJ2-7, with unresolved D. CDR3 DNA: TGTGCCAGCAGTTACTACTTTCTAACCTACGAGCAGTACTTC. It translates to CASSYYFLTYEQYF.